This T cell receptor beta chain was captured in a study of cytomegalovirus exposure and HLA in healthy donors. The germline V gene encodes CDR1 SGHVS and CDR2 FQNEAQ. Trimming removed 1 base at V and 1 base at J, with 8 bases between. CDR3 length: 15 residues. Produced via immunoSEQ multiplex PCR; TCRdb's table is partial and in-frame only. In the table there are around 150,000 clones, about 80% of which are singletons. Remarks on this clone: The antigen is not known.

Study findings and constraints: There were a few CMV-associated chains whose specificity for CMV antigens was confirmed in vitro.

V is TRBV7-8 and J is TRBJ1-5; maybe TRBD1 (6 bases). Sequences were obtained from PBMCs. The sequence was obtained from a young man in good health and CMV-seropositive. The CDR3 sequence is CASSLVGASNQPQHF. CDR3 coding DNA: TGTGCCAGCAGCTTAGTGGGGGCGAGCAATCAGCCCCAGCATTTT. Looking up the rest from reference TRBV7-8 and TRBJ1-5 gives the full variable domain: GAGVSQSPRYKVAKRGQDVALRCDPISGHVSLFWYQQALGQGPEFLTYFQNEAQLDKSGLPSDRFFAERPEGSVSTLKIQRTQQEDSAVYLCASSLVGASNQPQHFGDGTRLSIL.